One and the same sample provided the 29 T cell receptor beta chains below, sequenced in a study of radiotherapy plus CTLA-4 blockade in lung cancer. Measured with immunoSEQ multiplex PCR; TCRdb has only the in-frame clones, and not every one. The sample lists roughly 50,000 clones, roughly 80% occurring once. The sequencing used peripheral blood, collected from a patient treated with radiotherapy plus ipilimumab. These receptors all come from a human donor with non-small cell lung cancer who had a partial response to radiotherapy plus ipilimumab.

The CDR3 protein is CASSLSGMSTDTQYF. CDR3 bases: TGTGCCAGCAGCTTAAGCGGTATGAGCACAGATACGCAGTATTTT. The genes are TRBV7-2 and TRBJ2-3; weak D call: TRBD2 (5 bases). With 2 bases removed from V and 0 bases from J, the gap between germline ends came to 9 bases. This CDR3 is built from 15 residues. Germline lookup yields CDR1 SGHTA and CDR2 FQGNSA.

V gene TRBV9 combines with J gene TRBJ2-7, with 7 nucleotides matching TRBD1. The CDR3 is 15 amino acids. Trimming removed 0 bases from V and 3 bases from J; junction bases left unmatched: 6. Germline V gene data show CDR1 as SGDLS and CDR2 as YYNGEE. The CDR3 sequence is CASSVGGRGSYEQYF. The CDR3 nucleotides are TGTGCCAGCAGCGTAGGTGGCAGGGGGAGCTACGAGCAGTACTTC.

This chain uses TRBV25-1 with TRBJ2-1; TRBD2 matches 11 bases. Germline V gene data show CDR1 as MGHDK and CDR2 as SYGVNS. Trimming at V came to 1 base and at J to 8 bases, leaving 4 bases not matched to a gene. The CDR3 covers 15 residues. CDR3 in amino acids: CASSEFGTSGDEQFF. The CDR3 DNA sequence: TGTGCCAGCAGTGAATTCGGGACTAGCGGCGATGAGCAGTTCTTC.

The CDR3 DNA is TGTGCCAGCAGTTACTCAAGGGGTATCGCTGGAAACACCATATATTTT. As protein: CASSYSRGIAGNTIYF. The chain recombines TRBV6-5 with TRBJ1-3; tentative D call: TRBD1 (5 bases). The CDR3 has 16 amino acids. Germline-derived CDR1 and CDR2 are MNHEY and SVGAGI. V was trimmed by 0 bases and J by 2 bases, leaving 11 bases between them.

This chain's CDR3 is CASGQGADGYTF. CDR3 in DNA: TGTGCCAGCGGTCAGGGGGCGGATGGCTACACCTTC. The V call is TRBV5-6, the J call TRBJ1-2; TRBD1 aligns across 8 bases. The CDR3 contains 12 residues. CDR1 is SGHDT and CDR2 is YYEEEE in the germline V gene. V lost 7 bases, J lost 6 bases, and 5 bases stayed unmatched.

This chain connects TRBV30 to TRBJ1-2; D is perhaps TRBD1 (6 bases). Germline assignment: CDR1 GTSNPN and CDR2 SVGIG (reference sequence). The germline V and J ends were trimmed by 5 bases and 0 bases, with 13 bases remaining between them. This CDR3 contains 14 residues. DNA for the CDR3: TGTGCCTGGGTGGGCCAGGGGACTAACTATGGCTACACCTTC. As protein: CAWVGQGTNYGYTF.

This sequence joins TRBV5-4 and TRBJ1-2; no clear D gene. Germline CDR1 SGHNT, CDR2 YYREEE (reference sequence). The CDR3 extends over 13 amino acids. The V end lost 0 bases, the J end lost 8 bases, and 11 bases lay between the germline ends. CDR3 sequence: CASSLGAGGGYTF. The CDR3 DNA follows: TGTGCCAGCAGCTTGGGGGCCGGCGGGGGCTACACCTTC.

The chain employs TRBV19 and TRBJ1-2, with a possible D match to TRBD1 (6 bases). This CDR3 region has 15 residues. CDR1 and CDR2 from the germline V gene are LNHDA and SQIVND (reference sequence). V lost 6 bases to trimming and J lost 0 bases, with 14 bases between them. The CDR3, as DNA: TGTGCCAGTAGGAACCGAGGGGGACCTAACTATGGCTACACCTTC. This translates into CASRNRGGPNYGYTF.

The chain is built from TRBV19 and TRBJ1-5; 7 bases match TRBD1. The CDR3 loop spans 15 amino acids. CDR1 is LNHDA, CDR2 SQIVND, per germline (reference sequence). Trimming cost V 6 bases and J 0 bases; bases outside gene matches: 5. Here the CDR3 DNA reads TGTGCCAGTAGAGGACAGGCATATAGCAATCAGCCCCAGCATTTT. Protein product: CASRGQAYSNQPQHF. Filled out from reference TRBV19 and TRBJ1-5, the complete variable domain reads DGGITQSPKYLFRKEGQNVTLSCEQNLNHDAMYWYRQDPGQGLRLIYYSQIVNDFQKGDIAEGYSVSREKKESFPLTVTSAQKNPTAFYLCASRGQAYSNQPQHFGDGTRLSIL.

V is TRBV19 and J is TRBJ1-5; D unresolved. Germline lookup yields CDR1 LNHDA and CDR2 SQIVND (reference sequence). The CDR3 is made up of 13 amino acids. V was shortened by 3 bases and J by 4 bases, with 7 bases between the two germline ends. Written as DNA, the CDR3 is TGTGCCAGTAGTATGGCGGAGAATCAGCCCCAGCATTTT. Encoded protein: CASSMAENQPQHF.

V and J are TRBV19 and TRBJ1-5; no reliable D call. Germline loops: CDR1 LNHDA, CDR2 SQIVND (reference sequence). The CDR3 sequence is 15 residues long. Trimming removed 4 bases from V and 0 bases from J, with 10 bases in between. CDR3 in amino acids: CASSTSPGSNQPQHF. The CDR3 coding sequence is TGTGCCAGTAGTACCTCACCGGGTAGCAATCAGCCCCAGCATTTT.

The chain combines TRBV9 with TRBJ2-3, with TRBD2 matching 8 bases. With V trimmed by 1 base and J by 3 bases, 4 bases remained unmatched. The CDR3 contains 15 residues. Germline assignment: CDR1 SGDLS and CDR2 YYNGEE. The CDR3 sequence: CASSVTLAGTDTQYF. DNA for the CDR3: TGTGCCAGCAGCGTAACATTAGCGGGGACAGATACGCAGTATTTT. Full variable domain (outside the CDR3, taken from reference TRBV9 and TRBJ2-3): DSGVTQTPKHLITATGQRVTLRCSPRSGDLSVYWYQQSLDQGLQFLIQYYNGEERAKGNILERFSAQQFPDLHSELNLSSLELGDSALYFCASSVTLAGTDTQYFGPGTRLTVL.

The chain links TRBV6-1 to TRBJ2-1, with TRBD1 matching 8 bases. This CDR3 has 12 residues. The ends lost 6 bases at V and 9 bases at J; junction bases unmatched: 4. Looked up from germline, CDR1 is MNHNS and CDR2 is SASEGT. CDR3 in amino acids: CASSSDRVEQFF. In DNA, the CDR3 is TGTGCCAGCAGCTCGGACAGGGTTGAGCAGTTCTTC.

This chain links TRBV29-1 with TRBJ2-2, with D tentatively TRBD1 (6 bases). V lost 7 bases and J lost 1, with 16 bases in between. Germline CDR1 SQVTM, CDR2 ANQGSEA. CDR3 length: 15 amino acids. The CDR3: CSGGNRALNTGELFF. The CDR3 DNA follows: TGCAGCGGAGGTAACAGGGCCCTGAACACCGGGGAGCTGTTTTTT.

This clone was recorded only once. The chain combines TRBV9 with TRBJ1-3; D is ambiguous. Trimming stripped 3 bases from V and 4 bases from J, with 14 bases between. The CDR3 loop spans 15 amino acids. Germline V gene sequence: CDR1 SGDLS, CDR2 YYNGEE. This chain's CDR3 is CASSELETLGNTIYF. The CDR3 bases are TGTGCCAGCAGCGAGCTCGAAACTTTGGGAAACACCATATATTTT.

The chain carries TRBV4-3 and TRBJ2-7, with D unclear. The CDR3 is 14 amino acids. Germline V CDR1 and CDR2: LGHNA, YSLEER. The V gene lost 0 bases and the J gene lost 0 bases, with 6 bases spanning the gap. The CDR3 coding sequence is TGCGCCAGCAGCCAAGAGGGCACCTCCTACGAGCAGTACTTC. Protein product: CASSQEGTSYEQYF.

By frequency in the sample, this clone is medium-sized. In DNA, the CDR3 is TGTGCCAGTAGTATGAGGACAGAGAACACTGAAGCTTTCTTT. The encoded protein is CASSMRTENTEAFF. J is TRBJ1-1 and V is TRBV19; D may be TRBD1 (6 bases). Trimming stripped 3 bases from V and 1 base from J, with 9 bases between. This CDR3 is built from 14 residues. The germline CDR1 and CDR2 sequences are LNHDA and SQIVND (reference sequence).

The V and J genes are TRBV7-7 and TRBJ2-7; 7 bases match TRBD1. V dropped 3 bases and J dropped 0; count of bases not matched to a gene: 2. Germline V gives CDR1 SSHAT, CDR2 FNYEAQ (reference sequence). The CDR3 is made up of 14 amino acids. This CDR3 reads CASSLGQNSYEQYF. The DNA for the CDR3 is TGTGCCAGCAGCTTGGGACAGAACTCCTACGAGCAGTACTTC.

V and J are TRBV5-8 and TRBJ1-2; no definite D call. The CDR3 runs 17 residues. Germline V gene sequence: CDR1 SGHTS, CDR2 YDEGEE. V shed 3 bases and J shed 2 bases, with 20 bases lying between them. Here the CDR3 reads CASSSPGPGISNYGYTF. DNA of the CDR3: TGTGCCAGCAGCTCCCCCGGACCCGGGATTTCGAACTATGGCTACACCTTC.

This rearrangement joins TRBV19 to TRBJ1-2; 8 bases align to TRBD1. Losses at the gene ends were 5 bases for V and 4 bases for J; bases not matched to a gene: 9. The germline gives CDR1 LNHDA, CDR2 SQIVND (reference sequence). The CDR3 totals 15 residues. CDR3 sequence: CASSSTRGLFYGYTF. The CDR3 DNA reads TGTGCCAGTAGTTCCACCAGGGGGCTCTTCTATGGCTACACCTTC.

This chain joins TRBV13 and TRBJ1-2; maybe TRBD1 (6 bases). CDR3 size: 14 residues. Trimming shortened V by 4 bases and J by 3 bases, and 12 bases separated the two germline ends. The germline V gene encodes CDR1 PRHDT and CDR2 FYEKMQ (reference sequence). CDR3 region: CASSSPDRYYGYTF. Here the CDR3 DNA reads TGTGCCAGCAGCTCACCGGACAGATACTATGGCTACACCTTC.

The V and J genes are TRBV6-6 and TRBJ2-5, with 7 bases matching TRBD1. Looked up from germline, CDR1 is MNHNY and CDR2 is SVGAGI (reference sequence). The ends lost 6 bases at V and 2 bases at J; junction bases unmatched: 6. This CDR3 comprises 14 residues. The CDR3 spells CASRGHRGQETQYF. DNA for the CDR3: TGTGCCAGCAGGGGTCACAGGGGTCAAGAGACCCAGTACTTC.

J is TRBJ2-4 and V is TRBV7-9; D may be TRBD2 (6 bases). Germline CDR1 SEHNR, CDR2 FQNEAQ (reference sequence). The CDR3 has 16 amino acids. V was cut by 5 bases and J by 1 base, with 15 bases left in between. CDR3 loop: CASSPFRGSAKNIQYF. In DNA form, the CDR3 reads TGTGCCAGCAGCCCATTTCGGGGGTCGGCCAAAAACATTCAGTACTTC.

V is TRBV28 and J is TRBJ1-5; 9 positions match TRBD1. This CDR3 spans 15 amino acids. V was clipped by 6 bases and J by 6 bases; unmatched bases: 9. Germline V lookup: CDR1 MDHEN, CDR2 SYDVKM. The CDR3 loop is CASSLRQGDSQPQHF. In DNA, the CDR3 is TGTGCCAGCAGCCTCCGACAGGGGGATAGTCAGCCCCAGCATTTT.

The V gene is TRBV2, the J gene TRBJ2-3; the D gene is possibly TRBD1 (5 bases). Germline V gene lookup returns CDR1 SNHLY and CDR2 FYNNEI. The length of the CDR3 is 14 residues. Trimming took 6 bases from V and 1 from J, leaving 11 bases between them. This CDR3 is CASSEIGGTDTQYF. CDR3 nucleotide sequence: TGTGCCAGCAGCGAAATAGGGGGCACAGATACGCAGTATTTT.

CDR3 loop: CASSTAGTGISEAFF. The CDR3 nucleotides are TGCGCCAGCAGCACAGCCGGGACAGGGATTAGTGAAGCTTTCTTT. V is TRBV5-1 and J is TRBJ1-1, with TRBD1 matching over 9 bases. Germline assignment: CDR1 SGHRS and CDR2 YFSETQ. With 4 bases clipped from V and 7 bases from J, the junction kept 11 bases outside the gene matches. This CDR3 has 15 residues.

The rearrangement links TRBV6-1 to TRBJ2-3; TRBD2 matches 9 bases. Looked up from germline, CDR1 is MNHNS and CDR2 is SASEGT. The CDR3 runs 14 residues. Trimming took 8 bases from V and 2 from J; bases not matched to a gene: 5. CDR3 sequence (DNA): TGTGCCAGCGAAGCGGGGGGCTTCACAGATACGCAGTATTTT. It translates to CASEAGGFTDTQYF.

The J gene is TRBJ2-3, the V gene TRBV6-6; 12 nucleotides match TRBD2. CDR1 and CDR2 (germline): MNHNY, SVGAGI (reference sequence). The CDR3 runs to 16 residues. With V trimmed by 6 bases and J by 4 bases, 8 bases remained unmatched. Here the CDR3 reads CASRPRLAGVADTQYF. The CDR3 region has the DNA TGTGCCAGCAGGCCCCGACTAGCGGGGGTTGCAGATACGCAGTATTTT.

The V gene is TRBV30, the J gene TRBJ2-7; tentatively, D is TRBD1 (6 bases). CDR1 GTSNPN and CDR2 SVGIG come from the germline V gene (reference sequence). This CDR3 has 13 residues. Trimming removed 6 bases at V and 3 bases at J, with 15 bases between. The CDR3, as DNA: TGTGCCTGTGAGTCACAGGGTAGCTACGAGCAGTACTTC. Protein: CACESQGSYEQYF.